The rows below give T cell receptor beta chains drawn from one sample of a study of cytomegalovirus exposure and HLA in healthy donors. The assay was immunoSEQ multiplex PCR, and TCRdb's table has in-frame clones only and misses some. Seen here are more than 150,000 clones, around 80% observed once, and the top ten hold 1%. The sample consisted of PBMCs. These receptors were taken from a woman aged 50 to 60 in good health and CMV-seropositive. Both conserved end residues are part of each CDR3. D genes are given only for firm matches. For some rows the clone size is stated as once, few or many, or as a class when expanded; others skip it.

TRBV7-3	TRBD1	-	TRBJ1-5	TGTGCCAGCAGCTTAAAAGGACAGGGCGATCAGCCCCAGCATTTT	CASSLKGQGDQPQHF
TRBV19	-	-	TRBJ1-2	TGTGCCAGTAGTATTCGAGGGGGTGAAAATGGCTACACCTTC	CASSIRGGENGYTF
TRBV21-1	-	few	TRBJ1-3	TGTGCCAGCGGAACGACAGGGAAGGTAGGAAACACCATATATTTT	CASGTTGKVGNTIYF
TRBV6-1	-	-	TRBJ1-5	TGTGCCAGCAGACAGAGGGGCAATCAGCCCCAGCATTTT	CASRQRGNQPQHF
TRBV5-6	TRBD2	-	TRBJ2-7	TGTGCCAGCAGCCTTGGAGGACTAGCACCCTCTTACTCCTACGAGCAGTACTTC	CASSLGGLAPSYSYEQYF
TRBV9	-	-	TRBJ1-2	TGTGCCAGCGGCGGGGAGGGATATGGCTACACCTTC	CASGGEGYGYTF
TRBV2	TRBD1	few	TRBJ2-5	TGTGCCAGCAGTGCCGGGACAGGGGGCGGAAAGACCCAGTACTTC	CASSAGTGGGKTQYF
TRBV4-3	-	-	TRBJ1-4	TGCGCCAGCAGCCAGAGCAGGGGTATCGATGAAAAACTGTTTTTT	CASSQSRGIDEKLFF
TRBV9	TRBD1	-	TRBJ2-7	TGTGCCAGCAGCTGGGGACAGGGCTCCTACGAGCAGTACTTC	CASSWGQGSYEQYF
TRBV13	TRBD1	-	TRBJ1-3	TGTGCCAGCAGCTTAGGACAGGGGGCCAACACCATATATTTT	CASSLGQGANTIYF
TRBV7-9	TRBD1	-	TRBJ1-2	TGTGCCAGCAGCCACGGGACAGGGGCTGCGAACTATGGCTACACCTTC	CASSHGTGAANYGYTF
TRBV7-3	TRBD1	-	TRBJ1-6	TGTGCCAGCAGCTTACAGGCAGGGGGCTATTCACCCCTCCACTTT	CASSLQAGGYSPLHF
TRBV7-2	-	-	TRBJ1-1	TGTGCCAGCAGCGAGATAACCGGGGAAGCTTTCTTT	CASSEITGEAFF
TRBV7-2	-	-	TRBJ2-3	TGTGCCAGCAGCTTAGACTTCACAGATACGCAGTATTTT	CASSLDFTDTQYF
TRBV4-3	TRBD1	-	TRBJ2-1	TGCGCCAGCAGCCCCGACAGGGTCCCCAATGAGCAGTTCTTC	CASSPDRVPNEQFF
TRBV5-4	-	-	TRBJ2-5	TGTGCCAGCAGCTTGAAAAGCGACCAAGAGACCCAGTACTTC	CASSLKSDQETQYF
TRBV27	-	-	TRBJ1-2	TGTGCCAGCAGTTTGAGGGAAAACTATGGCTACACCTTC	CASSLRENYGYTF
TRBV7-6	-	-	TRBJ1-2	TGTGCCAGCAGCTTAACACCCCAGGGTTGGGGCTACACCTTC	CASSLTPQGWGYTF
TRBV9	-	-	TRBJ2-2	TGTGCCAGCAGCGTAGGAGGGGAGGTAAACACCGGGGAGCTGTTTTTT	CASSVGGEVNTGELFF
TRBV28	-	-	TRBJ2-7	TGTGCCAGTAGGGGCTACGAGCAGTACTTC	CASRGYEQYF
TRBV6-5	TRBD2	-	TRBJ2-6	TGTGCCAGCAGTTACGAGGGAGGGAGAGGGGCCAACGTCCTGACTTTC	CASSYEGGRGANVLTF
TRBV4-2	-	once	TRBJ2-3	TGTGCCAGCAGCCAAGTGCAGGGCCTCGAAGATACGCAGTATTTT	CASSQVQGLEDTQYF
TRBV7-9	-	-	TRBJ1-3	TGTTCCAGCAGCTCTTCCGGAAACACCATATATTTT	CSSSSSGNTIYF
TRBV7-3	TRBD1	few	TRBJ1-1	TGTGCCAGCAGCTTAACAACAGGGGGCAACACTGAAGCTTTCTTT	CASSLTTGGNTEAFF
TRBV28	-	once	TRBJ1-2	TGTGTCGTCGAATCCGTGCGGGGCTACACCTTC	CVVESVRGYTF